This passage covers 24 T cell receptor beta chains from one sample sequenced in a study of identical twins (TCRdb year 2016). The library relied on 5' RACE. The sample was run on an Illumina HiSeq 2000. TCRdb applied fastp at Q25 and MiXCR to the public reads, then kept only in-frame beta chains. Each entry is one CDR3 protein sequence, shown with its most common DNA and genes. This sample comprises about 920,000 distinct CDR3 sequences, 12% of them detected only once. The top ten hold around 1.6% of the sample. This sample also belongs to another study, concerning yellow fever vaccine responses in identical twins.

The specimen was PBMCs. The receptor source for this set is a woman under 30 in good health.

This clonotype was recorded a few times. This rearrangement joins TRBV20-1 to TRBJ2-1; TRBD1 matches 7 bases. CDR3 size: 16 residues. The junction had 13 bases not matched to a gene; V was cut back by 0 bases and J by 8 bases. The germline CDR1 and CDR2 sequences are DFQATT and SNEGSKA (reference sequence). The CDR3: CSARDPKQTGWHEQFF. CDR3 bases: TGCAGTGCTAGAGATCCTAAACAGACAGGGTGGCATGAGCAGTTCTTC.

This clonotype was counted a few times. The CDR3 spells CAIRNGTSNEQFF. The DNA of the CDR3 is TGTGCCATCAGAAACGGGACTAGCAATGAGCAGTTCTTC. The chain couples TRBV10-3 to TRBJ2-1, with TRBD2 matching over 8 bases. The V gene's germline CDR1 is ENHRY and CDR2 SYGVKD. The J segment lost 6 bases and the V segment lost 6 bases, leaving 4 bases of the junction unmatched. The CDR3 has 13 amino acids.

The V gene is TRBV10-3, the J gene TRBJ1-2; TRBD1 is a possible D gene (5 bases). The V end was cut by 6 bases, the J end by 4 bases, with 9 bases between. This CDR3 spans 12 amino acids. Germline lookup yields CDR1 ENHRY and CDR2 SYGVKD. The CDR3 sequence is CAISGTAYGYTF. The CDR3 DNA is TGTGCCATCAGCGGGACCGCCTATGGCTACACCTTC.

This clonotype was counted a few times. The chain combines TRBV2 with TRBJ1-5; maybe TRBD1 (5 bases). This CDR3 has 17 amino acids. Per the germline V gene, CDR1 is SNHLY and CDR2 is FYNNEI. Trimming removed 2 bases from V and 0 bases from J, with 14 bases in between. CDR3 sequence (DNA): TGTGCCAGCAGTGAAAGGGCAGGGATTTATAGCAATCAGCCCCAGCATTTT. Encoded protein: CASSERAGIYSNQPQHF.

This clonotype was counted many times. The chain employs TRBV24-1 and TRBJ2-2; 7 nucleotides agree with TRBD2. V dropped 5 bases and J dropped 6; count of bases not matched to a gene: 5. This CDR3 has 14 residues. CDR1 is KGHDR and CDR2 is SFDVKD in the germline V gene. The CDR3 reads CATSASAGAGELFF. In DNA form, the CDR3 reads TGTGCCACCAGTGCCTCGGCGGGGGCCGGGGAGCTGTTTTTT.

This rearrangement joins TRBV6-1 to TRBJ1-4, with D possibly matching TRBD1 (5 bases). The length of the CDR3 is 15 residues. V lost 5 bases and J lost 5, with 15 bases in between. The germline gives CDR1 MNHNS, CDR2 SASEGT. CDR3 in amino acids: CASSPTGEENEKLFF. DNA of the CDR3: TGTGCCAGCAGTCCCACGGGGGAAGAAAATGAAAAACTGTTTTTT.

This clonotype was observed a handful of times. V gene TRBV13 combines with J gene TRBJ2-7; 16 bases are a match to TRBD2. J was trimmed by 10 bases and V by 5 bases; bases with no gene match: 8. The CDR3 totals 15 residues. Germline values: CDR1 PRHDT, CDR2 FYEKMQ (reference sequence). The CDR3 DNA follows: TGTGCCAGCAGCCAGGGGACTAGCGGGGGGGCGCAACAGTACGTC. Translation: CASSQGTSGGAQQYV.

The sample holds a few counts of this clonotype. The rearrangement uses TRBV6-1 and TRBJ1-1; D remains ambiguous. V lost 7 bases to trimming and J lost 3 bases, with 21 bases between them. Germline loops: CDR1 MNHNS, CDR2 SASEGT. The CDR3 consists of 16 residues. The CDR3 reads CASTSIGGVSDTEAFF. The CDR3 DNA sequence: TGTGCCAGCACCTCCATTGGAGGAGTAAGCGACACTGAAGCTTTCTTT.

The chain carries TRBV5-5 and TRBJ1-3, with a weak D call TRBD1 (5 bases). CDR1 and CDR2 (germline): SGHKS, YYEKEE (reference sequence). The CDR3 runs 14 residues. The V and J ends lost 4 bases and 5 bases respectively, with 13 bases between them. The CDR3, as DNA: TGTGCCAGCAGCCGTGATGAGGGGAGAAACACCATATATTTT. Translating gives CASSRDEGRNTIYF.

J is TRBJ2-3 and V is TRBV6-2 or TRBV6-3; the match to TRBD2 covers 7 bases. The V gene's germline CDR1 is MNHEY and CDR2 SVGEGT. The CDR3 length is 18 residues. After removal of 5 bases from V and 5 bases from J, the junction contained 19 bases not matched to a gene. The CDR3 here is CASSPAVDLRESVDTQYF. CDR3 coding DNA: TGTGCCAGCAGTCCCGCGGTGGATCTGCGGGAGTCAGTAGATACGCAGTATTTT.

J is TRBJ1-1 and V is TRBV19; 8 bases are a match to TRBD1. Germline V gene data show CDR1 as LNHDA and CDR2 as SQIVND (reference sequence). V was clipped by 4 bases and J by 5 bases; unmatched bases: 6. The CDR3 runs 14 residues. Written as DNA, the CDR3 is TGTGCCAGTAGTAACACAGGGGGGATTACTGAAGCTTTCTTT. It encodes CASSNTGGITEAFF. The entire variable domain, with the rest obtained from reference TRBV19 and TRBJ1-1, is as follows: DGGITQSPKYLFRKEGQNVTLSCEQNLNHDAMYWYRQDPGQGLRLIYYSQIVNDFQKGDIAEGYSVSREKKESFPLTVTSAQKNPTAFYLCASSNTGGITEAFFGQGTRLTVV.

V usage is TRBV5-6 and J usage is TRBJ2-5; a weak D match, TRBD2 (5 bases). Germline V lookup: CDR1 SGHDT, CDR2 YYEEEE. The CDR3 loop spans 14 amino acids. The ends were cut back, 5 bases at V and 2 bases at J, with 13 bases in the middle. The CDR3 DNA follows: TGTGCCAGCAGGGTTTGGTGGGAGCAAGAGACCCAGTACTTC. Translating gives CASRVWWEQETQYF.

This clonotype was recorded at least ten times. The chain is built from TRBV27 and TRBJ2-7; D is ambiguous. Trimming shortened V by 3 bases and J by 5 bases, and 14 bases separated the two germline ends. Germline CDR1 MNHEY, CDR2 SMNVEV (reference sequence). This CDR3 has 14 amino acids. The CDR3 here is CASSFLGAVDEQYF. The CDR3 bases are TGTGCCAGCAGTTTCCTCGGTGCTGTGGACGAGCAGTACTTC.

The chain links TRBV12-3 or TRBV12-4 to TRBJ2-3; D is perhaps TRBD1 or TRBD2 (5 bases each). The ends were cut back, 6 bases at V and 11 bases at J, with 21 bases in the middle. The CDR3 loop spans 14 amino acids. This CDR3 is CASRPSDGTPLQYF. CDR3 nucleotides: TGTGCCAGCAGACCTAGTGACGGGACGCCTTTGCAGTATTTT.

V usage is TRBV28 and J usage is TRBJ2-7; possibly TRBD2 for D (5 bases). The CDR3 consists of 12 residues. The germline V gene encodes CDR1 MDHEN and CDR2 SYDVKM. Trimming removed 4 bases from V and 4 bases from J, with 8 bases in between. CDR3 nucleotide sequence: TGTGCCAGCAGTTGGACTTTTTACGAGCAGTACTTC. The encoded protein is CASSWTFYEQYF.

The genes are TRBV20-1 and TRBJ2-3; no definite D call. The V end was cut by 1 base, the J end by 6 bases, with 5 bases between. CDR1 DFQATT and CDR2 SNEGSKA come from the germline V gene (reference sequence). The CDR3 is made up of 11 amino acids. This chain's CDR3 is CSARVRDTQYF. CDR3 coding DNA: TGCAGTGCTAGAGTACGGGATACGCAGTATTTT.

This clonotype came up a few times. The chain combines TRBV28 with TRBJ2-1; 7 nucleotides match TRBD2. Germline CDR1 reads MDHEN; CDR2 reads SYDVKM. With V trimmed by 5 bases and J by 8 bases, 18 bases remained unmatched. The length of the CDR3 is 17 residues. CDR3: CASSPRESGAPFYEQFF. CDR3 sequence (DNA): TGTGCCAGCAGTCCGCGGGAGAGCGGGGCACCATTTTATGAGCAGTTCTTC.

This clonotype appeared a few times. This chain uses TRBV20-1 with TRBJ2-7; D is possibly TRBD1 (5 bases). Germline V gene sequence: CDR1 DFQATT, CDR2 SNEGSKA (reference sequence). V lost 5 bases and J 6 bases, leaving 17 bases between the germline ends. The CDR3 is 13 residues long. CDR3 residues: CSAAPTVSGEQYF. The CDR3 DNA follows: TGCAGTGCTGCCCCGACAGTGTCGGGCGAGCAGTACTTC.

The table lists this clonotype with a few counts. The rearrangement links TRBV6-1 to TRBJ2-3; D unresolved. The germline gives CDR1 MNHNS, CDR2 SASEGT. This CDR3 is built from 14 residues. V lost 5 bases, J lost 2 bases, and 11 bases lay in between. The CDR3 nucleotides read TGTGCCAGCAGTCCCATTCACCCCACAGATACGCAGTATTTT. Its translation is CASSPIHPTDTQYF.

This clonotype was recorded at least ten times. The genes are TRBV6-6 and TRBJ2-5; weak D call: TRBD2 (5 bases). From germline, CDR1 is MNHNY and CDR2 SVGAGI (reference sequence). The CDR3 runs to 12 residues. Trimming removed 6 bases at V and 2 bases at J, with 7 bases between. The CDR3 loop is CASSRGQETQYF. CDR3 DNA sequence: TGTGCCAGCAGCCGGGGTCAAGAGACCCAGTACTTC.

V is TRBV7-9 and J is TRBJ2-5, with TRBD1 identical over 12 bases. This CDR3 spans 15 amino acids. CDR1 and CDR2 from the germline V gene are SEHNR and FQNEAQ (reference sequence). V was pared by 5 bases and J by 4 bases, with 5 bases of the junction left unmatched. Here the CDR3 reads CASSPGTGGPETQYF. CDR3 nucleotide sequence: TGTGCCAGCAGCCCGGGGACAGGGGGCCCAGAGACCCAGTACTTC.

Many counts were recorded for this clonotype. CDR3 in amino acids: CASSFPGTDEKLFF. CDR3 coding DNA: TGTGCCAGCAGCTTCCCAGGGACGGATGAAAAACTGTTTTTT. The chain has TRBV7-9 and TRBJ1-4; perhaps TRBD1 as D (5 bases). V lost 3 bases and J 6 bases, leaving 11 bases between the germline ends. CDR1 SEHNR and CDR2 FQNEAQ come from the germline V gene (reference sequence). This CDR3 has 14 residues.

In its sample, this clonotype was seen a few times. V gene TRBV5-1 combines with J gene TRBJ2-7; 10 nucleotides line up with TRBD2. This CDR3 spans 15 amino acids. With V trimmed by 4 bases and J by 2 bases, 6 bases remained unmatched. Germline CDR1 reads SGHRS; CDR2 reads YFSETQ. The CDR3 region has the DNA TGCGCCAGCAGCATGAGGACTAGCGGCACCTACGAGCAGTACTTC. This gives the protein CASSMRTSGTYEQYF.

This clonotype was recorded a few times. The chain employs TRBV6-1 and TRBJ2-1; tentative D call: TRBD2 (5 bases). V was clipped by 6 bases and J by 3 bases, with 9 bases between them. Germline assignment: CDR1 MNHNS and CDR2 SASEGT. There are 13 residues in the CDR3. CDR3 protein: CASRPAVYNEQFF. Here the CDR3 DNA reads TGTGCCAGCAGGCCAGCGGTCTACAATGAGCAGTTCTTC.